Presented here are 23 T cell receptor beta chains from one specimen sequenced in a study of technical replicates of blood from a handful of donors. Sequencing was performed with immunoSEQ multiplex PCR; in TCRdb, only in-frame clones are kept and a portion is missing. The data hold roughly 80,000 clones, with about 95% observed a single time. What was sequenced was T cells isolated from PBMCs. Receptors were obtained from a human donor in good health.

The chain recombines TRBV27 with TRBJ2-7, with D possibly TRBD1 on 5 matching bases. The germline V gene has CDR1 MNHEY and CDR2 SMNVEV (reference sequence). This CDR3 contains 12 residues. The ends were cut back, 6 bases at V and 2 bases at J, with 8 bases in the middle. The DNA for the CDR3 is TGTGCCAGCAGGGGGCGGCCCTACGAGCAGTACTTC. It yields the protein CASRGRPYEQYF.

The chain has TRBV13 and TRBJ2-1; TRBD2 might be the D (5 bases). V dropped 1 base and J dropped 4 bases, with 8 bases sitting between them. Germline CDR1 PRHDT, CDR2 FYEKMQ (reference sequence). The CDR3 runs 14 residues. As DNA, the CDR3 is TGTGCCAGCAGCTTAGAGGACTCGTACAATGAGCAGTTCTTC. Its translation is CASSLEDSYNEQFF.

The chain carries TRBV7-9 and TRBJ2-3, with D possibly being TRBD2 (6 bases). The CDR3 contains 17 residues. Germline CDR1 is SEHNR and CDR2 is FQNEAQ (reference sequence). The germline V and J ends were trimmed by 2 bases and 3 bases, with 18 bases remaining between them. DNA for the CDR3: TGTGCCAGCAGCTTAAGAGGATTAGTTGCGGGAACAGATACGCAGTATTTT. It yields the protein CASSLRGLVAGTDTQYF.

The genes are TRBV7-9 and TRBJ2-7, with D hard to call. This CDR3 spans 13 amino acids. V was pared by 1 base and J by 2 bases, with 6 bases between. Germline V CDR1 and CDR2: SEHNR, FQNEAQ (reference sequence). CDR3 loop: CASSLGRTYEQYF. DNA of the CDR3: TGTGCCAGCAGCTTAGGGAGAACCTACGAGCAGTACTTC.

This sequence joins TRBV9 and TRBJ1-1, with D possibly matching TRBD1 (5 bases). CDR1 SGDLS and CDR2 YYNGEE come from the germline V gene. Trimming took off 2 bases at V and 0 bases at J, with 11 bases between the two ends. This CDR3 is 15 amino acids long. This chain's CDR3 is CASSVVEGLNTEAFF. CDR3 nucleotide sequence: TGTGCCAGCAGCGTCGTGGAGGGGTTGAACACTGAAGCTTTCTTT.

CDR3 nucleotides: TGCACCAGCAGCCATATCTCGGCGGGAGGGCCACATTACAATGAGCAGTTCTTC. This translates into CTSSHISAGGPHYNEQFF. The chain is built from TRBV1 and TRBJ2-1; the table's D call of TRBD2 was not tested on the DNA. TRBV1 is a documented pseudogene. The CDR3 is made up of 18 amino acids.

The chain recombines TRBV4-2 with TRBJ1-5; 8 bases agree with TRBD1. After removal of 4 bases from V and 0 bases from J, the junction contained 11 bases not matched to a gene. The CDR3 contains 18 residues. Germline CDR1 is LGHNA and CDR2 is YNFKEQ. The CDR3: CASSPTGGGSYSNQPQHF. The CDR3 DNA sequence: TGTGCCAGCAGCCCCACAGGGGGGGGCAGTTATAGCAATCAGCCCCAGCATTTT.

The chain couples TRBV29-1 to TRBJ1-2, with unresolved D. Trimming stripped 0 bases from V and 8 bases from J, with 16 bases between. This CDR3 contains 14 residues. Germline V gives CDR1 SQVTM, CDR2 ANQGSEA. As DNA, the CDR3 is TGCAGCGTTGAAGATCTTCTTGAAGGCGGGGGCTACACCTTC. As protein: CSVEDLLEGGGYTF.

V and J are TRBV6-5 and TRBJ1-3; D remains unclear. The germline gives CDR1 MNHEY, CDR2 SVGAGI. Trimming took off 0 bases at V and 4 bases at J, with 13 bases between the two ends. The CDR3 runs 16 residues. The CDR3 region is CASSYSMRATGNTIYF. CDR3 coding DNA: TGTGCCAGCAGTTACTCGATGAGGGCGACGGGAAACACCATATATTTT.

The gene calls are TRBV27 and TRBJ2-1, with unresolved D. Trimming cost V 2 bases and J 0 bases, with 8 bases left between them. This CDR3 is built from 15 residues. From germline, CDR1 is MNHEY and CDR2 SMNVEV (reference sequence). The CDR3 sequence: CASSLLPSSYNEQFF. CDR3 nucleotides: TGTGCCAGCAGTTTACTCCCCAGCTCCTACAATGAGCAGTTCTTC.

The V call is TRBV19, the J call TRBJ1-5, with TRBD1 identical over 8 bases. Germline loops: CDR1 LNHDA, CDR2 SQIVND (reference sequence). This CDR3 is built from 16 residues. Trimming cost V 1 base and J 5 bases; bases outside gene matches: 7. This CDR3 reads CASSIAVQGAHQPQHF. Here the CDR3 DNA reads TGTGCCAGTAGTATAGCAGTTCAGGGGGCGCATCAGCCCCAGCATTTT.

This rearrangement joins TRBV18 to TRBJ1-5, with no clear D. The ends were cut back, 3 bases at V and 4 bases at J, with 7 bases in the middle. The germline CDR1 and CDR2 sequences are KGHSH and LQKENI. The CDR3 has 13 amino acids. CDR3 loop: CASSPGPNQPQHF. CDR3 nucleotides: TGTGCCAGCTCACCGGGCCCTAATCAGCCCCAGCATTTT.

The chain employs TRBV4-1 and TRBJ2-5; TRBD1 matches 7 bases. Germline assignment: CDR1 MGHRA and CDR2 YSYEKL. Trimming cost V 4 bases and J 4 bases; bases outside gene matches: 9. The CDR3 spans 15 residues. The CDR3, as DNA: TGCGCCAGCAGCCCTAGACAGGGTGTAGGAGAGACCCAGTACTTC. Its protein is CASSPRQGVGETQYF.

The sample holds one count of this clone. The J gene is TRBJ1-4, the V gene TRBV6-8; tentative D call: TRBD1 (6 bases). The length of the CDR3 is 14 residues. In germline, CDR1 is MNHGY, CDR2 SAAAGT. The ends were cut back, 5 bases at V and 5 bases at J, with 12 bases in the middle. This CDR3 reads CASSPGVRNEKLFF. As DNA, the CDR3 is TGTGCCAGCAGTCCAGGGGTTAGGAATGAAAAACTGTTTTTT.

V is TRBV5-6 and J is TRBJ2-3, with 12 bases that match TRBD2. V dropped 0 bases and J dropped 2; count of bases not matched to a gene: 1. Germline CDR1 reads SGHDT; CDR2 reads YYEEEE. The CDR3 contains 16 residues. The CDR3 region is CASSLGTSGNTDTQYF. The CDR3 nucleotides read TGTGCCAGCAGCTTGGGGACTAGCGGGAACACAGATACGCAGTATTTT.

The V and J genes are TRBV9 and TRBJ2-1; 8 nucleotides line up with TRBD2. Germline loops: CDR1 SGDLS, CDR2 YYNGEE. Trimming removed 4 bases from V and 9 bases from J; junction bases left unmatched: 24. This CDR3 comprises 19 residues. As DNA, the CDR3 is TGTGCCAGCAGCCTCCTCAACCCGACTCGAGCGGGAGATATAGGTGAGCAGTTCTTC. Translating gives CASSLLNPTRAGDIGEQFF.

The chain carries TRBV4-1 and TRBJ2-7; 9 positions agree with TRBD2. Per the germline V gene, CDR1 is MGHRA and CDR2 is YSYEKL. This CDR3 spans 15 amino acids. The V and J ends lost 1 base and 2 bases, in that order; junction bases with no gene match: 3. The CDR3: CASSQGLAGPYEQYF. As DNA, the CDR3 is TGCGCCAGCAGCCAAGGGCTAGCGGGGCCCTACGAGCAGTACTTC.

The chain recombines TRBV9 with TRBJ2-7; 7 bases agree with TRBD2. The CDR3 is made up of 13 amino acids. Per the germline V gene, CDR1 is SGDLS and CDR2 is YYNGEE. J gave up 5 bases and V 6 bases, and 8 bases lay outside the gene matches. This CDR3 is CASNQAGSHEQYF. The CDR3 DNA reads TGTGCCAGCAATCAAGCGGGATCCCACGAGCAGTACTTC.

The V gene is TRBV6-6, the J gene TRBJ2-7; 8 bases fit TRBD2. CDR3 length equals 14 residues. Germline trimming cut 2 bases from V and 4 bases from J; bases unmatched to any gene: 4. Germline V lookup: CDR1 MNHNY, CDR2 SVGAGI (reference sequence). CDR3 in amino acids: CASSYQRELYEQYF. The DNA for the CDR3 is TGTGCCAGCAGTTACCAGCGGGAGCTATACGAGCAGTACTTC.

This chain connects TRBV9 to TRBJ2-7; the match to TRBD1 covers 7 bases. The CDR3 runs 15 residues. In germline, CDR1 is SGDLS, CDR2 YYNGEE. V lost 7 bases and J lost 2; bases outside the gene matches: 12. The DNA for the CDR3 is TGTGCCAGCGAGGTTCAGGGACAGACTCCCTACGAGCAGTACTTC. It encodes CASEVQGQTPYEQYF.

The chain links TRBV7-8 to TRBJ2-7, with TRBD1 matching over 7 bases. J was trimmed by 5 bases and V by 5 bases; bases with no gene match: 12. Germline CDR1 and CDR2: SGHVS and FQNEAQ. There are 15 residues in the CDR3. The CDR3 DNA follows: TGTGCCAGCAGCCCGCGAGACAGGGTGTCCGACGAGCAGTACTTC. As protein: CASSPRDRVSDEQYF.

The CDR3 DNA reads TGTGCCAGCAGTTTATCCTCTCCCGGGGAGCTGTTTTTT. Its protein product is CASSLSSPGELFF. The chain has TRBV28 and TRBJ2-2; the D is unclear. Germline lookup yields CDR1 MDHEN and CDR2 SYDVKM. The CDR3 has 13 residues. V gave up 1 base and J gave up 6 bases, with 6 bases separating them. The full variable domain, completed using reference TRBV28 and TRBJ2-2, is DVKVTQSSRYLVKRTGEKVFLECVQDMDHENMFWYRQDPGLGLRLIYFSYDVKMKEKGDIPEGYSVSREKKERFSLILESASTNQTSMYLCASSLSSPGELFFGEGSRLTVL.

The chain links TRBV14 to TRBJ2-2; D might be TRBD1 (6 bases). V lost 6 bases to trimming and J lost 6 bases, with 11 bases between them. The CDR3 sequence is 13 residues long. Germline V gene data show CDR1 as SGHDN and CDR2 as FVKESK. The CDR3 here is CASRIQGSGELFF. CDR3 DNA sequence: TGTGCCAGCAGGATACAGGGATCCGGGGAGCTGTTTTTT.